This T cell receptor beta chain was sequenced for a study of graft-versus-host responses after intestinal transplantation. Overall study findings and caveats: Allografts of patients with graft-donor T cell macrochimerism showed high graft-versus-host to host-versus-graft clone ratios. Association was observed between peak circulating GvH clone levels and early post-transplant HvG declines.

This CDR3 has 15 amino acids. The ends were cut back, 4 bases at V and 3 bases at J, with 17 bases in the middle. Looked up from germline, CDR1 is SGHDT and CDR2 is YYEEEE. The data were produced by immunoSEQ multiplex PCR, yet TCRdb's version contains in-frame clones alone and is incomplete. The repertoire holds 100,000 or so clones, approximately 92% seen once, with about 1% in the top ten. In this sample, this clone turned up a few times. Its antigen is still unknown. The sequences come from unstimulated CD8+ T cells sorted from spleen or lymph node cells, collected before transplant. This receptor was identified in a human donor who was the organ donor for an intestinal transplant. The chain couples TRBV5-6 to TRBJ2-7; maybe TRBD1 (5 bases). The CDR3 nucleotides are TGTGCCAGCAGCGCTCACAAGGGGTCCCTCTACGAGCAGTACTTC. As protein: CASSAHKGSLYEQYF.